Listed here are 27 T cell receptor beta chains from one sample, sequenced in a study of blood T cell repertoires in COVID-19. The repertoire was sequenced with immunoSEQ multiplex PCR; TCRdb's copy has only in-frame clones and lacks some. The sample contains about 64,000 clones, about nine tenths of which appear only once. The sequencing input was peripheral blood. The receptor source for this set is a woman aged 55-70 years with COVID-19, enrolled during active disease.

This chain joins TRBV5-1 and TRBJ1-5; possibly TRBD1 for D (5 bases). Germline V lookup: CDR1 SGHRS, CDR2 YFSETQ. The CDR3 contains 16 residues. Trimming removed 2 bases at V and 0 bases at J, with 12 bases between. CDR3 protein: CASSFFGRDSNQPQHF. The CDR3 coding sequence is TGCGCCAGCAGCTTCTTTGGCAGGGATAGCAATCAGCCCCAGCATTTT. Combining the CDR3 with reference TRBV5-1 and TRBJ1-5 gives the whole variable domain KAGVTQTPRYLIKTRGQQVTLSCSPISGHRSVSWYQQTPGQGLQFLFEYFSETQRNKGNFPGRFSGRQFSNSRSEMNVSTLELGDSALYLCASSFFGRDSNQPQHFGDGTRLSIL.

V usage is TRBV28 and J usage is TRBJ2-7; 9 positions match TRBD2. CDR3 length: 17 residues. Germline values: CDR1 MDHEN, CDR2 SYDVKM. V shed 5 bases, J shed 6 bases, and the junction held 17 bases outside the gene matches. The CDR3 here is CASSRGTYGLAGPEQYF. DNA for the CDR3: TGTGCCAGCAGTCGTGGGACATATGGGCTAGCGGGACCCGAGCAGTACTTC.

The CDR3 sequence: CSGRQMGNEKLFF. The CDR3 DNA follows: TGCAGCGGAAGACAGATGGGGAATGAAAAACTGTTTTTT. The chain carries TRBV29-1 and TRBJ1-4, with a tentative D call TRBD1 (5 bases). V dropped 7 bases and J dropped 5 bases, with 14 bases sitting between them. Per the germline V gene, CDR1 is SQVTM and CDR2 is ANQGSEA. The CDR3 totals 13 residues.

The genes are TRBV28 and TRBJ1-6, with D possibly matching TRBD1 (5 bases). Looked up from germline, CDR1 is MDHEN and CDR2 is SYDVKM. The CDR3 spans 14 residues. The V gene lost 4 bases and the J gene lost 7 bases, with 11 bases spanning the gap. The CDR3 DNA reads as TGTGCCAGCAGTTCGGGACTGAGCAATTCACCCCTCCACTTT. Translated, it gives CASSSGLSNSPLHF.

The sample holds one count of this clone. The V gene is TRBV7-9, the J gene TRBJ1-5; possible D gene TRBD1, 5 bases. Germline CDR1 and CDR2: SEHNR and FQNEAQ (reference sequence). CDR3 size: 13 residues. The V and J ends lost 4 bases and 6 bases respectively, with 10 bases between them. The CDR3 region has the DNA TGTGCCAGCAGCTCAACAGGATTTCAGCCCCAGCATTTT. This gives the protein CASSSTGFQPQHF. Using reference TRBV7-9 and TRBJ1-5 for the parts outside the CDR3, the full variable domain is DTGVSQNPRHKITKRGQNVTFRCDPISEHNRLYWYRQTLGQGPEFLTYFQNEAQLEKSRLLSDRFSAERPKGSFSTLEIQRTEQGDSAMYLCASSSTGFQPQHFGDGTRLSIL.

This clone was seen a single time. V and J are TRBV7-9 and TRBJ1-2, with D possibly matching TRBD1 (6 bases). V was pared by 1 base and J by 4 bases, with 16 bases between. The CDR3 is made up of 16 amino acids. CDR1 is SEHNR, CDR2 FQNEAQ, per germline (reference sequence). The CDR3 DNA is TGTGCCAGCAGCTTAGGGGGCGGGGGCTCGATCTATGGCTACACCTTC. This codes for CASSLGGGGSIYGYTF.

This rearrangement joins TRBV5-1 to TRBJ1-2; 11 bases align to TRBD1. In germline, CDR1 is SGHRS, CDR2 YFSETQ. Trimming removed 2 bases from V and 5 bases from J; junction bases left unmatched: 8. The CDR3 extends over 16 amino acids. This CDR3 is CASSFGQGANIYGYTF. The CDR3 DNA reads as TGCGCCAGCAGCTTTGGACAGGGGGCGAATATATATGGCTACACCTTC.

The rearrangement links TRBV9 to TRBJ2-1; D is unresolved. The germline CDR1 and CDR2 sequences are SGDLS and YYNGEE. CDR3 size: 15 residues. V was pared by 2 bases and J by 0 bases, with 9 bases between. CDR3 sequence: CASSVLESSYNEQFF. The CDR3 bases are TGTGCCAGCAGCGTCCTAGAAAGCTCCTACAATGAGCAGTTCTTC.

This clone was seen only once. J is TRBJ2-3 and V is TRBV28, with 13 bases matching TRBD2. CDR1 is MDHEN, CDR2 SYDVKM, per germline. With 4 bases clipped from V and 6 bases from J, the junction kept 10 bases outside the gene matches. This CDR3 has 17 residues. The CDR3 coding sequence is TGTGCCAGCAGTTGGGGACTAGCGGGACTAACGGGGGATACGCAGTATTTT. It is translated as CASSWGLAGLTGDTQYF. Supplemented by reference TRBV28 and TRBJ2-3, the full variable domain reads DVKVTQSSRYLVKRTGEKVFLECVQDMDHENMFWYRQDPGLGLRLIYFSYDVKMKEKGDIPEGYSVSREKKERFSLILESASTNQTSMYLCASSWGLAGLTGDTQYFGPGTRLTVL.

The chain links TRBV7-9 to TRBJ2-1, with 7 bases identical to TRBD1. Per the germline V gene, CDR1 is SEHNR and CDR2 is FQNEAQ (reference sequence). After removal of 0 bases from V and 1 base from J, the junction contained 3 bases not matched to a gene. This CDR3 has 16 amino acids. The CDR3, as DNA: TGTGCCAGCAGCTTAGCAGGGGGCGGGTCCTACAATGAGCAGTTCTTC. Its translation is CASSLAGGGSYNEQFF.

This clone has only a few counts. The chain is built from TRBV30 and TRBJ2-1; TRBD2 matches at 9 bases. CDR1 is GTSNPN and CDR2 is SVGIG in the germline V gene (reference sequence). The CDR3 contains 13 residues. V lost 4 bases and J lost 7; bases outside the gene matches: 5. CDR3 region: CAWTQAGGNEQFF. Here the CDR3 DNA reads TGTGCCTGGACCCAGGCGGGAGGGAATGAGCAGTTCTTC.

In DNA form, the CDR3 reads TGTGCCAGCAGCTTCCCGGGGGAGGAGCAGTACTTC. As protein: CASSFPGEEQYF. J is TRBJ2-7 and V is TRBV7-9; tentative D call: TRBD2 (6 bases). The ends were cut back, 3 bases at V and 7 bases at J, with 10 bases in the middle. Germline CDR1 and CDR2: SEHNR and FQNEAQ (reference sequence). This CDR3 is 12 amino acids long.

The CDR3 sequence is CASSAEGVGTNSPLHF. The CDR3 nucleotides are TGTGCCAGCAGTGCTGAAGGGGTTGGTACTAATTCACCCCTCCACTTT. The chain carries TRBV6-1 and TRBJ1-6, with TRBD1 as a possible D gene (5 bases). The ends were cut back, 4 bases at V and 6 bases at J, with 16 bases in the middle. From germline, CDR1 is MNHNS and CDR2 SASEGT. This CDR3 has 16 amino acids.

This chain uses TRBV15 with TRBJ1-4; D is ambiguous. V lost 0 bases and J 2 bases, leaving 7 bases between the germline ends. Germline V gene lookup returns CDR1 LNHNV and CDR2 YYDKDF (reference sequence). The CDR3 is made up of 15 amino acids. In DNA, the CDR3 is TGTGCCACCAGCAGAGAGACAAAGACTAATGAAAAACTGTTTTTT. Translating gives CATSRETKTNEKLFF.

This clone was recorded once. The J gene is TRBJ1-6, the V gene TRBV7-2; 7 nucleotides line up with TRBD1. The CDR3 sequence is 14 residues long. Germline V lookup: CDR1 SGHTA, CDR2 FQGNSA. Germline trimming cut 2 bases from V and 11 bases from J; bases unmatched to any gene: 6. This CDR3 reads CASSLSDRVTPLHF. The CDR3 coding sequence is TGTGCCAGCAGCTTATCCGACAGGGTGACACCCCTCCACTTT.

The chain couples TRBV27 to TRBJ1-1, with 8 bases aligning to TRBD1. V shed 2 bases and J 5 bases; nucleotides not matched to a gene: 7. This CDR3 contains 15 residues. Germline loops: CDR1 MNHEY, CDR2 SMNVEV (reference sequence). The CDR3 sequence: CASSLATGGGTEAFF. CDR3 in DNA: TGTGCCAGCAGTTTAGCCACAGGGGGGGGAACTGAAGCTTTCTTT.

J is TRBJ1-1 and V is TRBV4-3; 9 bases fit TRBD1. The CDR3 covers 15 residues. After removal of 3 bases from V and 1 base from J, the junction contained 3 bases not matched to a gene. Germline assignment: CDR1 LGHNA and CDR2 YSLEER. The CDR3 is CASSQGTGSNTEAFF. The CDR3 DNA follows: TGCGCCAGCAGCCAGGGGACAGGGTCGAACACTGAAGCTTTCTTT.

The chain carries TRBV3-1 (or the pseudogene TRBV3-2) and TRBJ1-4; 8 bases are a match to TRBD1. The trim removed 2 bases at V and 8 bases at J, leaving 7 bases unmatched. This CDR3 contains 15 residues. The germline gives CDR1 LGHDT, CDR2 YNNKEL (reference sequence). In DNA, the CDR3 is TGTGCCAGCAGCCAACGACAGGGGTGGGAGGAAAAACTGTTTTTT. It codes for CASSQRQGWEEKLFF.

The CDR3 bases are TGTGCCAGCTCCCCAGGGGCCGACGAGCAGTACTTC. Protein sequence: CASSPGADEQYF. The chain uses TRBV18 and TRBJ2-7, with a possible D match to TRBD1 (6 bases). The germline V gene encodes CDR1 KGHSH and CDR2 LQKENI. The CDR3 sequence is 12 residues long. The germline V and J ends were trimmed by 6 bases and 5 bases, with 11 bases remaining between them. Full variable domain (missing parts from reference TRBV18 and TRBJ2-7): NAGVMQNPRHLVRRRGQEARLRCSPMKGHSHVYWYRQLPEEGLKFMVYLQKENIIDESGMPKERFSAEFPKEGPSILRIQQVVRGDSAAYFCASSPGADEQYFGPGTRLTVT.

The chain uses TRBV7-9 and TRBJ2-1; a possible D gene is TRBD1 (6 bases). Germline V gives CDR1 SEHNR, CDR2 FQNEAQ (reference sequence). V gave up 6 bases and J gave up 6 bases, with 18 bases separating them. This CDR3 contains 15 residues. Here the CDR3 reads CASSEKGGARNEQFF. The CDR3 coding sequence is TGTGCCAGCAGTGAAAAAGGGGGTGCGCGCAATGAGCAGTTCTTC.

The V call is TRBV11-3, the J call TRBJ1-1; 7 positions agree with TRBD1. The CDR3 sequence is 14 residues long. Looked up from germline, CDR1 is SGHNT and CDR2 is YENEEA. Trimming at V came to 5 bases and at J to 3 bases, leaving 6 bases not matched to a gene. The CDR3 is CASSETGLYTEAFF. The CDR3 DNA reads TGTGCCAGCAGCGAGACAGGGCTATACACTGAAGCTTTCTTT.

This chain joins TRBV4-2 and TRBJ1-2, with TRBD1 as a possible D gene (5 bases). The germline V gene encodes CDR1 LGHNA and CDR2 YNFKEQ. CDR3 length: 17 amino acids. The V end lost 0 bases, the J end lost 0 bases, and 14 bases lay between the germline ends. The CDR3 reads CASSQDAGFTANYGYTF. CDR3 DNA: TGTGCCAGCAGCCAAGACGCAGGGTTCACAGCTAACTATGGCTACACCTTC.

This clone has a single count. This chain connects TRBV7-2 to TRBJ2-7; D is unclear. The germline V gene encodes CDR1 SGHTA and CDR2 FQGNSA. The V gene lost 1 base and the J gene lost 3 bases, with 13 bases spanning the gap. CDR3 length equals 15 residues. The CDR3 loop is CASSLDYSSGYEQYF. CDR3 coding DNA: TGTGCCAGCAGCTTAGACTATTCTAGTGGCTACGAGCAGTACTTC.

This clone was seen only a few times. The chain is built from TRBV7-8 and TRBJ1-1, with D unresolved. The CDR3 has 14 residues. V was trimmed by 1 base and J by 1 base, leaving 7 bases between them. Per germline, CDR1 SGHVS and CDR2 FQNEAQ. CDR3 nucleotides: TGTGCCAGCAGCTTAGTGGGAGGGAACACTGAAGCTTTCTTT. This translates into CASSLVGGNTEAFF.

The chain carries TRBV6-5 and TRBJ1-2; no clear D gene. This CDR3 contains 15 residues. The V and J ends lost 2 bases and 6 bases respectively, with 16 bases between them. Germline V CDR1 and CDR2: MNHEY, SVGAGI. The CDR3 sequence: CASSYAANPLDGYTF. Here the CDR3 DNA reads TGTGCCAGCAGTTACGCGGCGAATCCATTAGATGGCTACACCTTC.

The genes are TRBV20-1 and TRBJ1-1, with D possibly matching TRBD1 (5 bases). CDR1 and CDR2 (germline): DFQATT, SNEGSKA (reference sequence). This CDR3 region has 11 residues. Between the trimmed V and J ends, which lost 7 bases and 7 bases, there was a span of 13 bases. This CDR3 is CSGRVDFEAFF. The CDR3, as DNA: TGCAGTGGCAGGGTTGACTTTGAAGCTTTCTTT.

The V and J genes are TRBV28 and TRBJ2-2; 9 nucleotides match TRBD1. Germline loops: CDR1 MDHEN, CDR2 SYDVKM. The CDR3 spans 16 residues. The trim removed 5 bases at V and 3 bases at J, leaving 7 bases unmatched. The DNA for the CDR3 is TGTGCCAGCAGTCCGATGGGACAGGGTTACACCGGGGAGCTGTTTTTT. Translated: CASSPMGQGYTGELFF.